This TCR beta chain was sequenced in a study of blood T cell repertoires in COVID-19. Study processing details: Using reference gene primer amplification, nucleated cell counts were estimated. The table came from immunoSEQ multiplex PCR; TCRdb's copy has only in-frame clones and leaves some out. That table furnishes V, J and clone size, whereas the DNA furnished D and trimming. This table has 400,000 or so clones, around 90% appearing once. After removal of 6 bases from V and 7 bases from J, the junction contained 16 bases not matched to a gene. The CDR3 spans 17 residues. CDR1 SGHNT and CDR2 YENEEA come from the germline V gene.

The specimen was peripheral blood. The source is a young man with COVID-19, enrolled during active disease. V and J are TRBV11-3 and TRBJ2-1; 9 nucleotides line up with TRBD2. The CDR3 reads CASSHGLAIHRVNEQFF. Written as DNA, the CDR3 is TGTGCCAGCAGTCATGGACTAGCGATACACCGAGTGAATGAGCAGTTCTTC.